This TCR beta chain was documented in a study of blood T cell repertoires in COVID-19 (dated by TCRdb to 2018 to 2020). Notes on the research overall: Collaborator samples came from the United States, Italy and Spain and covered acute and convalescent phases of COVID-19. The prospective study material was composed of cDNA or gDNA derived from T cells, B-cell-depleted T cells, or PBMCs. The dataset comprised deeply sampled blood TCRbeta repertoires from subjects exposed to, actively infected with, or recovered from COVID-19. The repertoires were released in a freely available public database meant as a resource for research on the immune response to SARS-CoV-2. Samples were obtained from the ongoing ImmuneRACE study (first 160 participants) and from some 1,200 subjects provided by 6 global collaborators. A de-identified subject ID, COVID-19 status, age in years and sex were almost always included in the sample metadata. Where available, HLA class I and class II types were obtained from metadata supplied by the sample provider rather than from assay-based typing. General findings and caveats noted by the study authors: The quantity of clinical and demographic metadata differed by source and by participant and was supplied without curation.

Clipping removes 4 bases from V and 4 bases from J, with 6 as the unmatched junction base count. The CDR3 runs 14 residues from the cysteine to the phenylalanine. The retained sequence is limited to the CDR3, 42 bases, with the frame set at the first base. CDR1 LGHDT and CDR2 YNNKEL are derived from the germline V gene (reference sequence). Collaborating institutions collected whole blood in K2EDTA tubes following their own protocols. Collaborator samples were shipped for TCRbeta analysis as frozen whole blood, isolated PBMCs, or DNA extracted from either sample type. A remark on this clone: Its antigen remains unidentified. No per-base quality is available; no much larger clone lies one base away.

TCRbeta CDR3 regions were amplified from genomic DNA using the immunoSEQ Assay, a bias-controlled multiplex PCR. On the study's bioinformatics: Within the assay, amplification of reference gene primers was used to estimate how many nucleated cells each sample contained. Sequence reads were collapsed and filtered to measure the absolute abundance of every unique TCRbeta CDR3 rearrangement. Productive Simpson clonality was computed per sample as the square root of Simpson's diversity index over productive rearrangements. TCRdb took this table from immuneACCESS and kept in-frame rearrangements with V and J called. Such tables lack part of the clones; where checked against another copy, unresolved V genes explain under half of the gap, and the rest is unexplained. That table supplies the V and J calls and clone size; D and trimming were determined from the DNA. The sample table lists over 15,000 clones, 85% of them with a count of one. Roughly two thirds of the sample comes from the top ten.

The sequence was obtained from a man at least 80 years old with acute or convalescent COVID-19. Sample: peripheral blood. The V and J segments used are TRBV3-1 (or the pseudogene TRBV3-2) and TRBJ1-2, and 7 junctional nucleotides match TRBD1. Read as DNA, the sequence is TGTGCCAGCAGCCCCGGGACAGCGAGCTATGGCTACACCTTC. The resulting protein is CASSPGTASYGYTF.